This note documents a single T cell receptor (beta chain) sequence. The CDR3 contains 18 residues. The trim removed 6 bases at V and 6 bases at J, leaving 14 bases unmatched. Germline CDR1 is SNHLY and CDR2 is FYNNEI. The data derive from a study of T cell responses to AZD1222 COVID-19 vaccine. Using immunoSEQ multiplex PCR, the repertoire was profiled, and TCRdb retains in-frame clones only, with some absent. This sample yields 160,000 or so clones, of which 90% to 95% are seen a single time; roughly 4.4% belongs to the top ten. The origin of this receptor is an adult in good health. The rearrangement joins TRBV2 to TRBJ2-1; TRBD2 matches 13 bases. This material consisted of peripheral blood, taken on day 0 of MenACWY control vaccination. CDR3 sequence: CASSQPTSGRGTFNEQFF. Written as DNA, the CDR3 is TGTGCCAGCAGCCAACCCACTAGCGGGAGGGGGACCTTCAATGAGCAGTTCTTC.